These T cell receptor beta chains were read from a single sample in a study of T-cell memory formation after mild COVID-19. One entry per CDR3 protein, called by TCRdb with MiXCR from the 5' RACE reads. The sample shows about 150,000 distinct CDR3 sequences, roughly 14% of them seen only once. The sample taken for sequencing was PBMCs or a T cell subset sorted from them (not recorded which). These receptors were taken from an adult woman who had mild COVID-19 (a few samples of this study predate the infection). Cell type and time point are not known. Each CDR3 is given without its conserved first and last residue.

J | V | CDR3
TRBJ2-1 | TRBV7-9 | ASSFVIRDSYNEQF
TRBJ2-1 | TRBV7-2 | ASSFLADINEQF
TRBJ2-7 | TRBV7-9 | ASSYSGKGYEQY
TRBJ2-6 | TRBV5-1 | ASSSGTGNGANVLT
TRBJ2-2 | TRBV5-1 | ASSLRTSEVTGELF
TRBJ2-7 | TRBV3-1 | ASSQVKGYEQY
TRBJ2-2 | TRBV5-1 | ASSSRGQGHTGELF
TRBJ1-3 | TRBV7-6 | ASSFRFRENGNTIY
TRBJ2-2 | TRBV20-1 | SARIASGGAVGELF
TRBJ1-3 | TRBV20-1 | SARAGGSGNTIY
TRBJ2-2 | TRBV5-1 | ASSEGQGATGELF
TRBJ2-5 | TRBV29-1 | SSGSKETQY
TRBJ2-7 | TRBV7-9 | ASSTRDREEQY
TRBJ2-5 | TRBV5-4 | ASSYRQFQETQY
TRBJ2-3 | TRBV12-3/TRBV12-4 | ASSLVAFGTDTQY
TRBJ2-3 | TRBV6-1 | ASSDQTREPVDTQY
TRBJ2-7 | TRBV5-1 | ASSFFGGSYEQY
TRBJ2-1 | TRBV29-1 | SVRTGGVNEQF
TRBJ1-5 | TRBV7-8 | ASSFKDRPFGNQPQH
TRBJ1-5 | TRBV24-1 | ATSDSRGDQPQH
TRBJ2-5 | TRBV5-5 | ASSLRASGGLGVSEQETQY
TRBJ2-5 | TRBV12-3/TRBV12-4 | ASSPGLAPQY
TRBJ2-3 | TRBV5-4 | ASSLYLRGTGDTQY
TRBJ2-2 | TRBV4-2 | ASSQTRGENTGELF
TRBJ2-7 | TRBV4-3 | ASSQTVGYEQY
TRBJ2-5 | TRBV7-2 | ASSFSGETQY
TRBJ2-3 | TRBV6-6 | ASTALLILRDTDTQY
TRBJ1-1 | TRBV20-1 | SASRGSGGTEAF
TRBJ2-2 | TRBV7-2 | ASSLGRNTGELF
TRBJ1-3 | TRBV6-5 | ASSYGTVGNTIY
TRBJ2-3 | TRBV19 | ASSMAADTQY
TRBJ2-5 | TRBV29-1 | SVTGNQETQY
TRBJ2-7 | TRBV29-1 | SVSGSGDPYEQY
TRBJ2-4 | TRBV18 | ASSPLGEGAKNIQY
TRBJ2-5 | TRBV9 | ASGGQGETQY
TRBJ1-1 | TRBV20-1 | SARIGAALDEAF